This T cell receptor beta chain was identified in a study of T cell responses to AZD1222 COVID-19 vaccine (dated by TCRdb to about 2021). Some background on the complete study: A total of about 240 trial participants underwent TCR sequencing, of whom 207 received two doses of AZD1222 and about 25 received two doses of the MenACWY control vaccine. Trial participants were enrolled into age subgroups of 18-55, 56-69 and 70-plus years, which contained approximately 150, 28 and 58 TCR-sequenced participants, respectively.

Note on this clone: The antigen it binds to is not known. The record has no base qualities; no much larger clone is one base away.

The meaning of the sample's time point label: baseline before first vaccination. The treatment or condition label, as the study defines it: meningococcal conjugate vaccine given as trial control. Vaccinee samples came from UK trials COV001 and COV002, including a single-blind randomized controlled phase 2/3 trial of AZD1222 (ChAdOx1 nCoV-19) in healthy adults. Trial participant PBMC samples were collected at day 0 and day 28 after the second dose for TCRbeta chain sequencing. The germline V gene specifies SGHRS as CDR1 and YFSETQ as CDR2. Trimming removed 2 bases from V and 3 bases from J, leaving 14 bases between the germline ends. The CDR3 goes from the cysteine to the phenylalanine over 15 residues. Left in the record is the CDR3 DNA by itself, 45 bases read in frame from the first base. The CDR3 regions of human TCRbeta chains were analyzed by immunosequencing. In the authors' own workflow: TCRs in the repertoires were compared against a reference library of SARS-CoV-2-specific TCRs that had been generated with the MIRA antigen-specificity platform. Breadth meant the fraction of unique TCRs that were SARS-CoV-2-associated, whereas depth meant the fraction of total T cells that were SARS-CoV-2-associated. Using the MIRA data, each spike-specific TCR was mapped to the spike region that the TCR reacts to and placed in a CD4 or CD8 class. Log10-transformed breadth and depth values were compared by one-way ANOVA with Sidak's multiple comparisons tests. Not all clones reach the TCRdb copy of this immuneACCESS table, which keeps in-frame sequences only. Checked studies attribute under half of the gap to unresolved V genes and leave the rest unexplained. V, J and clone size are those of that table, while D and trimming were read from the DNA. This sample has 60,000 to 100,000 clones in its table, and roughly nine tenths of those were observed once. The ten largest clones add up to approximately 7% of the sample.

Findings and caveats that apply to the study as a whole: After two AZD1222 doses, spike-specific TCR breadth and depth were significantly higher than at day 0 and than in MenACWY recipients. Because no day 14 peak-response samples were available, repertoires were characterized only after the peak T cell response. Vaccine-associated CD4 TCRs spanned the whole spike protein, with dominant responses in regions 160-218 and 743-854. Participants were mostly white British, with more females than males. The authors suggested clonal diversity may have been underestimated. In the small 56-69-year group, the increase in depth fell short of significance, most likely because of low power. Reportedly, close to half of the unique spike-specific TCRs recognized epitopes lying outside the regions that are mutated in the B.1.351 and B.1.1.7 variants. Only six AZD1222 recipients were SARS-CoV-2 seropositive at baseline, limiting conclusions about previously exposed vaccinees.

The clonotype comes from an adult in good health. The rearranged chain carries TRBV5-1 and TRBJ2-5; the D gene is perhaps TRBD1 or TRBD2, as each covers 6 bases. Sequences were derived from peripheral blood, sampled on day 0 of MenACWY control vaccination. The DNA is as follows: TGCGCCAGCAGCTTTCGCGGGAAGGGGGAAGAGACCCAGTACTTC. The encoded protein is CASSFRGKGEETQYF.